The 30 T cell receptor beta chains below all came from one sample that was sequenced in a study of blood T cell repertoires in COVID-19. Generated by immunoSEQ multiplex PCR, the TCRdb table keeps only in-frame clones and is missing some. There are some 210,000 clones in the sample; roughly 86% occur only once, and approximately 5.1% lies in the top ten. Sequenced material: peripheral blood. The source is an older woman with active or convalescent COVID-19.

The chain combines TRBV7-2 with TRBJ2-5, with a possible D match to TRBD1 (5 bases). In germline, CDR1 is SGHTA, CDR2 FQGNSA. This CDR3 has 15 residues. With 2 bases removed from V and 3 bases from J, the gap between germline ends came to 13 bases. CDR3 nucleotide sequence: TGTGCCAGCAGCTTAATGCGGACATTAAAAGAGACCCAGTACTTC. Protein: CASSLMRTLKETQYF.

The chain links TRBV27 to TRBJ2-7, with 7 bases lining up with TRBD2. CDR3 length equals 14 residues. The V and J ends lost 4 bases and 3 bases, in that order; junction bases with no gene match: 6. Germline V gene sequence: CDR1 MNHEY, CDR2 SMNVEV (reference sequence). The CDR3 DNA is TGTGCCAGCAGTTCCCCGGGACTACACTACGAGCAGTACTTC. Translation gives CASSSPGLHYEQYF.

The genes are TRBV7-3 and TRBJ2-1; tentative D call: TRBD2 (6 bases). With 1 base removed from V and 9 bases from J, the gap between germline ends came to 13 bases. The CDR3 contains 14 residues. CDR1 SGHTA and CDR2 FQGTGA come from the germline V gene. CDR3 nucleotides: TGTGCCAGCAGCTTAATAGGAGGGCTCGGTGAGCAGTTCTTC. Translated: CASSLIGGLGEQFF.

The CDR3 reads CASSPGGPPSYEQYF. DNA for the CDR3: TGTGCCAGCAGTCCCGGGGGGCCTCCTTCCTACGAGCAGTACTTC. The rearrangement uses TRBV28 and TRBJ2-7; tentative D call: TRBD2 (7 bases). The CDR3 covers 15 residues. Deletions cut 5 bases from V and 1 base from J, with 15 bases between. Germline V gives CDR1 MDHEN, CDR2 SYDVKM.

This chain connects TRBV9 to TRBJ2-1; TRBD2 agrees at 8 bases. CDR1 and CDR2 from the germline V gene are SGDLS and YYNGEE. The CDR3 has 14 residues. V was clipped by 2 bases and J by 6 bases; unmatched bases: 4. CDR3 DNA: TGTGCCAGCAGCGTCGGCGGGAGGAGCAATGAGCAGTTCTTC. Its translation: CASSVGGRSNEQFF. Combining the CDR3 with reference TRBV9 and TRBJ2-1 gives the whole variable domain DSGVTQTPKHLITATGQRVTLRCSPRSGDLSVYWYQQSLDQGLQFLIQYYNGEERAKGNILERFSAQQFPDLHSELNLSSLELGDSALYFCASSVGGRSNEQFFGPGTRLTVL.

The chain employs TRBV5-1 and TRBJ2-1, with TRBD2 matching over 10 bases. CDR1 SGHRS and CDR2 YFSETQ come from the germline V gene. Trimming cost V 4 bases and J 4 bases; bases outside gene matches: 8. The CDR3 loop spans 16 amino acids. DNA for the CDR3: TGCGCCAGCAGCCCAGCGGGAGGGCGATATTACAATGAGCAGTTCTTC. Its translation is CASSPAGGRYYNEQFF.

V is TRBV6-5 and J is TRBJ1-2; 7 bases agree with TRBD1. Germline-derived CDR1 and CDR2 are MNHEY and SVGAGI. V dropped 6 bases and J dropped 1; count of bases not matched to a gene: 8. This CDR3 region has 15 residues. CDR3 nucleotide sequence: TGTGCCAGCAGAAGACGGGACAGCGTTAACTATGGCTACACCTTC. This translates into CASRRRDSVNYGYTF.

The chain recombines TRBV24-1 with TRBJ2-7; maybe TRBD1 (6 bases). The CDR3 runs 13 residues. CDR1 and CDR2 (germline): KGHDR, SFDVKD. V was trimmed by 4 bases and J by 4 bases, leaving 10 bases between them. The CDR3 nucleotides are TGTGCCACCAGTGACCAGGGGTCATACGAGCAGTACTTC. Translated: CATSDQGSYEQYF.

This sequence joins TRBV11-1 and TRBJ2-7; 8 bases are a match to TRBD1. Germline V lookup: CDR1 SGHAT, CDR2 FQDESV (reference sequence). This CDR3 comprises 15 residues. V was clipped by 3 bases and J by 0 bases; unmatched bases: 4. The CDR3 DNA follows: TGTGCCAGCAGCTTTACAGGGGGGAGCTCCTACGAGCAGTACTTC. Amino acids: CASSFTGGSSYEQYF.

The V gene is TRBV30, the J gene TRBJ2-2, with 7 bases aligning to TRBD1. The V and J ends lost 5 bases and 0 bases, in that order; junction bases with no gene match: 6. The CDR3 sequence is 15 residues long. The V gene's germline CDR1 is GTSNPN and CDR2 SVGIG (reference sequence). Here the CDR3 reads CAWAQGKANTGELFF. CDR3 sequence (DNA): TGTGCCTGGGCACAGGGGAAGGCGAACACCGGGGAGCTGTTTTTT.

The chain carries TRBV19 and TRBJ1-1, with TRBD1 identical over 8 bases. The germline V gene encodes CDR1 LNHDA and CDR2 SQIVND (reference sequence). This CDR3 spans 16 amino acids. V shed 5 bases and J 4 bases; nucleotides not matched to a gene: 12. CDR3 DNA: TGTGCCAGTAGTGCCACAGGGGGAACTCTTGGCACTGAAGCTTTCTTT. Protein sequence: CASSATGGTLGTEAFF.

The CDR3 is CASSFLQGATNEKLFF. CDR3 in DNA: TGCGCCAGCAGCTTTCTACAGGGGGCTACGAATGAAAAACTGTTTTTT. V usage is TRBV5-1 and J usage is TRBJ1-4, with 9 nucleotides matching TRBD1. This CDR3 spans 16 amino acids. The germline V gene encodes CDR1 SGHRS and CDR2 YFSETQ. The V gene end was trimmed by 2 bases and the J gene end by 5 bases; junction bases not matched to a gene: 7.

The chain joins TRBV5-5 to TRBJ1-3; D not certain. V shed 5 bases and J shed 0 bases, with 12 bases lying between them. CDR1 is SGHKS, CDR2 YYEKEE, per germline (reference sequence). The CDR3 has 15 amino acids. This CDR3 is CASSLLTDSGNTIYF. The CDR3 bases are TGTGCCAGCAGTCTGCTTACAGACTCTGGAAACACCATATATTTT. Based on the CDR3 plus reference TRBV5-5 and TRBJ1-3, the full variable domain is DAGVTQSPTHLIKTRGQQVTLRCSPISGHKSVSWYQQVLGQGPQFIFQYYEKEERGRGNFPDRFSARQFPNYSSELNVNALLLGDSALYLCASSLLTDSGNTIYFGEGSWLTVV.

This rearrangement joins TRBV5-1 to TRBJ2-3; 8 bases are a match to TRBD2. The junction had 11 bases not matched to a gene; V was cut back by 3 bases and J by 2 bases. CDR1 is SGHRS, CDR2 YFSETQ, per germline. The CDR3 contains 17 residues. CDR3 in DNA: TGCGCCAGCAGCTCGTCTGAGCGGGAGAGGTACACAGATACGCAGTATTTT. Its protein is CASSSSERERYTDTQYF.

The chain couples TRBV5-1 to TRBJ2-5; 8 nucleotides line up with TRBD1. CDR3 length equals 15 residues. Unmatched junction bases numbered 6, after V lost 0 bases and J lost 5 bases. Germline values: CDR1 SGHRS, CDR2 YFSETQ. The CDR3 sequence: CASSLGLGDRETQYF. In nucleotides, the CDR3 is TGCGCCAGCAGCTTGGGCCTAGGGGACAGGGAGACCCAGTACTTC.

The chain carries TRBV6-5 and TRBJ2-7; 8 bases are shared with TRBD1. Trimming cost V 4 bases and J 3 bases; bases outside gene matches: 8. This CDR3 comprises 15 residues. CDR1 is MNHEY, CDR2 SVGAGI, per germline. The CDR3 protein is CASSLIRGPRYEQYF. CDR3 nucleotide sequence: TGTGCCAGCAGTTTGATCAGGGGGCCCCGCTACGAGCAGTACTTC.

This chain links TRBV6-4 with TRBJ2-3; 7 bases align to TRBD1. From germline, CDR1 is MRHNA and CDR2 SNTAGT. V lost 4 bases, J lost 2 bases, and 3 bases stayed unmatched. The CDR3 is 14 residues long. The CDR3 sequence: CASSVDRATDTQYF. The CDR3 region has the DNA TGTGCCAGCAGTGTCGACAGGGCCACAGATACGCAGTATTTT.

The chain's CDR3 is CAISEPGTGSREQYF. The DNA for the CDR3 is TGTGCCATCAGTGAACCCGGGACAGGGTCTAGGGAGCAGTACTTC. This chain links TRBV10-3 with TRBJ2-7; 9 bases align to TRBD1. With 3 bases clipped from V and 7 bases from J, the junction kept 10 bases outside the gene matches. CDR1 is ENHRY, CDR2 SYGVKD, per germline. This CDR3 has 15 amino acids.

The genes are TRBV3-1 (or the pseudogene TRBV3-2) and TRBJ2-2, with 7 bases matching TRBD2. The V gene's germline CDR1 is LGHDT and CDR2 YNNKEL (reference sequence). The CDR3 spans 15 residues. The ends lost 3 bases at V and 2 bases at J; junction bases unmatched: 3. The CDR3 protein is CASSQLAVNTGELFF. The CDR3 DNA reads TGTGCCAGCAGCCAGCTAGCGGTAAACACCGGGGAGCTGTTTTTT.

The chain has TRBV18 and TRBJ1-4; 9 bases match TRBD1. CDR3 length: 13 amino acids. Germline V gene sequence: CDR1 KGHSH, CDR2 LQKENI. Trimming cost V 6 bases and J 8 bases; bases outside gene matches: 4. The CDR3 is CASSTGGGEKLFF. The CDR3 region has the DNA TGTGCCAGCTCTACAGGGGGCGGAGAAAAACTGTTTTTT.

The rearrangement joins TRBV19 to TRBJ1-5; D call uncertain. Trimming stripped 4 bases from V and 6 bases from J, with 10 bases between. The V gene's germline CDR1 is LNHDA and CDR2 SQIVND (reference sequence). The CDR3 extends over 13 amino acids. CDR3 coding DNA: TGTGCCAGTAGTACAGGTGGTGGTCAGCCCCAGCATTTT. The encoded protein is CASSTGGGQPQHF.

The chain links TRBV11-2 to TRBJ2-4, with 11 bases aligning to TRBD2. Trimming cost V 6 bases and J 5 bases; bases outside gene matches: 9. Looked up from germline, CDR1 is SGHAT and CDR2 is FQNNGV. CDR3 length: 16 amino acids. Written as DNA, the CDR3 is TGTGCCAGCAGTGTTAGCGGGAGGGGCGAGGAAAACATTCAGTACTTC. Translation gives CASSVSGRGEENIQYF.

The chain uses TRBV9 and TRBJ2-1; TRBD2 matches at 7 bases. CDR1 and CDR2 (germline): SGDLS, YYNGEE. J lost 7 bases, V lost 4 bases, and 8 bases had no gene match. This CDR3 comprises 14 residues. Here the CDR3 reads CASSPWEGRNEQFF. The DNA for the CDR3 is TGTGCCAGCAGCCCCTGGGAGGGTAGGAATGAGCAGTTCTTC.

This chain connects TRBV15 to TRBJ1-5, with a weak D call TRBD1 (5 bases). Looked up from germline, CDR1 is LNHNV and CDR2 is YYDKDF (reference sequence). Between the trimmed V and J ends, which lost 5 bases and 1 base, there was a span of 9 bases. This CDR3 has 14 residues. In nucleotides, the CDR3 is TGTGCCACCAGCGGAAGACAGAGCAATCAGCCCCAGCATTTT. Its translation: CATSGRQSNQPQHF.

As concerns this clone: Relative to the germline gene, one junction end is altered; a read error may explain this. The chain links TRBV12-5 to TRBJ2-1; TRBD2 agrees at 7 bases. The CDR3 is 17 residues long. The germline CDR1 and CDR2 sequences are LGHNT and FRNRAP. CDR3 coding DNA: TGTGCTAGTGGTCCCGGGTTTGGGGGGGGGTTCTACAATAAGCAGTTCTTC. Translated: CASGPGFGGGFYNKQFF. The whole variable domain, remainder taken from reference TRBV12-5 and TRBJ2-1, is DARVTQTPRHKVTEMGQEVTMRCQPILGHNTVFWYRQTMMQGLELLAYFRNRAPLDDSGMPKDRFSAEMPDATLATLKIQPSEPRDSAVYFCASGPGFGGGFYNKQFFGPGTRLTVL.

This chain links TRBV2 with TRBJ1-1; the D is unclear. The length of the CDR3 is 15 residues. Trimming removed 4 bases at V and 0 bases at J, with 12 bases between. Germline lookup yields CDR1 SNHLY and CDR2 FYNNEI. The CDR3 coding sequence is TGTGCCAGCAGTGTCGATCGGACTCTGAACACTGAAGCTTTCTTT. This translates into CASSVDRTLNTEAFF.

In its sample, this clone was seen a few times. DNA of the CDR3: TGTGCCAGCAGTGAATGGACAGGGGGCTCCTACAATGAGCAGTTCTTC. Translated, it gives CASSEWTGGSYNEQFF. J is TRBJ2-1 and V is TRBV2; 10 positions agree with TRBD1. Germline loops: CDR1 SNHLY, CDR2 FYNNEI. V lost 2 bases, J lost 0 bases, and 1 base stayed unmatched. This CDR3 is 16 amino acids long.

The DNA of the CDR3 is TGTGCCAGCAGCTTATTGGGACAGGGGCACAACGTCCTGACTTTC. This gives the protein CASSLLGQGHNVLTF. The V gene is TRBV11-1, the J gene TRBJ2-6, with 10 bases lining up with TRBD1. CDR1 is SGHAT, CDR2 FQDESV, per germline (reference sequence). This CDR3 spans 15 amino acids. V shed 2 bases and J 9 bases; nucleotides not matched to a gene: 4.

The chain recombines TRBV2 with TRBJ1-2; D is possibly TRBD1 (6 bases). The V and J ends lost 7 bases and 3 bases respectively, with 24 bases between them. The CDR3 has 17 residues. Germline V CDR1 and CDR2: SNHLY, FYNNEI. The CDR3 sequence: CASTIELTGTIDYGYTF. DNA of the CDR3: TGTGCCAGCACGATCGAGCTGACAGGTACAATAGACTATGGCTACACCTTC. Together with reference TRBV2 and TRBJ1-2, the CDR3 gives the full variable domain: EPEVTQTPSHQVTQMGQEVILRCVPISNHLYFYWYRQILGQKVEFLVSFYNNEISEKSEIFDDQFSVERPDGSNFTLKIRSTKLEDSAMYFCASTIELTGTIDYGYTFGSGTRLTVV.

The gene calls are TRBV28 and TRBJ2-7; 8 bases map to TRBD2. The junction had 15 bases not matched to a gene; V was cut back by 4 bases and J by 7 bases. Germline-derived CDR1 and CDR2 are MDHEN and SYDVKM. The CDR3 has 16 amino acids. The CDR3 DNA follows: TGTGCCAGCAGTTCGGCGGCTAGCGGGTTTTTTGGGGAGCAGTACTTC. This codes for CASSSAASGFFGEQYF.